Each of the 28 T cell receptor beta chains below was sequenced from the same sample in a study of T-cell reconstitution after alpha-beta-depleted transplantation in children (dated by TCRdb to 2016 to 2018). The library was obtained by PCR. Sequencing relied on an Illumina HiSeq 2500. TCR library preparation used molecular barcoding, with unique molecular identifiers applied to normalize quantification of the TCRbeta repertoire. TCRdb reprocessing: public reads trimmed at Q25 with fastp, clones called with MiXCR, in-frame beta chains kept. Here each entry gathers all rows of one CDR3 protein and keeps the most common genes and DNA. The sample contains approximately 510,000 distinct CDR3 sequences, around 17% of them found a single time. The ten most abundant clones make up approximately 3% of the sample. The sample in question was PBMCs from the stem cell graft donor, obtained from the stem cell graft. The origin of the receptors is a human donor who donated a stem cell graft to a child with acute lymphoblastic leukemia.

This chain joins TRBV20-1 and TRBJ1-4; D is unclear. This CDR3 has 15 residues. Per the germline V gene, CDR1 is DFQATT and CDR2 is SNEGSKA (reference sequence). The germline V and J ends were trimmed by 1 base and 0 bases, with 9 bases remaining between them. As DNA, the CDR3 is TGCAGTGCTAGAGTAGCGGGAGCAACTAATGAAAAACTGTTTTTT. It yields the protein CSARVAGATNEKLFF.

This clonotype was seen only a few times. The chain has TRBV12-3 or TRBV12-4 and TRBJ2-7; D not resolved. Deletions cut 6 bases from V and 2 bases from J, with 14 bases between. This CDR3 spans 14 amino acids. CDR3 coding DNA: TGTGCCAGCAGGGCAATGTCCGGCCCCTACGAGCAGTACTTC. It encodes CASRAMSGPYEQYF.

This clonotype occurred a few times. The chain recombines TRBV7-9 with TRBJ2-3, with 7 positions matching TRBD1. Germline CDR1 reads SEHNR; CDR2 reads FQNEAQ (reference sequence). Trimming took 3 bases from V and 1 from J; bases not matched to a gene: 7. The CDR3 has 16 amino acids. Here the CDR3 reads CASSFLGGVGTDTQYF. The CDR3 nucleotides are TGTGCCAGCAGCTTTCTAGGGGGCGTGGGCACAGATACGCAGTATTTT. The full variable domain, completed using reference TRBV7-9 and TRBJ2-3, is DTGVSQNPRHKITKRGQNVTFRCDPISEHNRLYWYRQTLGQGPEFLTYFQNEAQLEKSRLLSDRFSAERPKGSFSTLEIQRTEQGDSAMYLCASSFLGGVGTDTQYFGPGTRLTVL.

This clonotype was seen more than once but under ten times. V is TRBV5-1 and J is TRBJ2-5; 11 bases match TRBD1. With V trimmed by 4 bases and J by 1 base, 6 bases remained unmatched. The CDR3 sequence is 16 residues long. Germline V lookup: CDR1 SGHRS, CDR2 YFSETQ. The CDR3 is CASSHLGQGAQETQYF. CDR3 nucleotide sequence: TGCGCCAGCAGCCACCTTGGACAGGGGGCCCAAGAGACCCAGTACTTC.

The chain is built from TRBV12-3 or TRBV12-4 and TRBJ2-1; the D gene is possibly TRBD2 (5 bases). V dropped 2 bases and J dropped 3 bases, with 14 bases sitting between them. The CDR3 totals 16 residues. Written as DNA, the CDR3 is TGTGCCAGCAGTTTAAACCCGGGATTGGGCTACAATGAGCAGTTCTTC. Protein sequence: CASSLNPGLGYNEQFF.

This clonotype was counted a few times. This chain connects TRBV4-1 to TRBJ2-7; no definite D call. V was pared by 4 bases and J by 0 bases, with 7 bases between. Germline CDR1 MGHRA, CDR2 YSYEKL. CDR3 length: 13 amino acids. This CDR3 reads CASSPWASYEQYF. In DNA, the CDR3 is TGCGCCAGCAGCCCCTGGGCCTCCTACGAGCAGTACTTC.

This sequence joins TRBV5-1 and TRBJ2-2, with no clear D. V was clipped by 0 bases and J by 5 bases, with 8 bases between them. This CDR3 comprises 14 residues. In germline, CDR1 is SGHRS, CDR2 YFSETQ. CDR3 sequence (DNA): TGCGCCAGCAGCTTGGGGCAGCATACCGGGGAGCTGTTTTTT. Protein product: CASSLGQHTGELFF.

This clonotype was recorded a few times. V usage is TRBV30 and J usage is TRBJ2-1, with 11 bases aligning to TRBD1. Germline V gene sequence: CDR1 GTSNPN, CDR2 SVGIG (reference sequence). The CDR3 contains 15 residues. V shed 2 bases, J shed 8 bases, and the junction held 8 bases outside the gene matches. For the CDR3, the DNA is TGTGCCTGGAGTAGGTGGACAGGGGGCTGGGATGAGCAGTTCTTC. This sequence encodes CAWSRWTGGWDEQFF.

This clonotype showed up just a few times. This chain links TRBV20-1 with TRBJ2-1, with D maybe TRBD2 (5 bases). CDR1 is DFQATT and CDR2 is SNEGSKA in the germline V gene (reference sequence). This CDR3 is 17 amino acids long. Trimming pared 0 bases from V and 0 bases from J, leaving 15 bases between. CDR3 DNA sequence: TGCAGTGCTAGAGATCTAACGGTAGGGAGCTCCTACAATGAGCAGTTCTTC. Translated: CSARDLTVGSSYNEQFF.

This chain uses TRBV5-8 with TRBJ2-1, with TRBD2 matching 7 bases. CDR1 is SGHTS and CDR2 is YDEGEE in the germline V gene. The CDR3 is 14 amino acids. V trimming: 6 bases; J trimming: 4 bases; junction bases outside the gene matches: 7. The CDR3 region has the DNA TGTGCCAGCAACCTCGGGACTAATTACAATGAGCAGTTCTTC. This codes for CASNLGTNYNEQFF.

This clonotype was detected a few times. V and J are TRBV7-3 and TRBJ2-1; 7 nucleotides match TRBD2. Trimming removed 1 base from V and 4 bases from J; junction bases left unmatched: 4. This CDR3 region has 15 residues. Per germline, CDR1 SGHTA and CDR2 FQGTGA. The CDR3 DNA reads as TGTGCCAGCAGCTTAATACCGGGAGGATACAATGAGCAGTTCTTC. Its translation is CASSLIPGGYNEQFF.

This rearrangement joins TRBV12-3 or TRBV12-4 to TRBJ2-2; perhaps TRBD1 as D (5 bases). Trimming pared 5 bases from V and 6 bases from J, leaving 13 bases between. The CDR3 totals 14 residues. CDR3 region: CASSGAPQAGELFF. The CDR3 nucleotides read TGTGCCAGCAGTGGGGCCCCCCAGGCCGGGGAGCTGTTTTTT.

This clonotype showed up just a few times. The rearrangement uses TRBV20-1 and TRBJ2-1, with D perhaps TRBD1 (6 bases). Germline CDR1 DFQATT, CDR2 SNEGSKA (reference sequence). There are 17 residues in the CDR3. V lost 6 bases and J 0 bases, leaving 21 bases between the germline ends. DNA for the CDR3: TGCAGTGCGCTCAGGGGCCCTAGTCTGAGCTCCTACAATGAGCAGTTCTTC. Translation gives CSALRGPSLSSYNEQFF.

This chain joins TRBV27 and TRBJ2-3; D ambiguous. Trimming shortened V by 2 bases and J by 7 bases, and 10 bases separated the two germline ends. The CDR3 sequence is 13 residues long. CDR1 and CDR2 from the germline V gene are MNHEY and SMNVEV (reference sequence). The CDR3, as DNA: TGTGCCAGCAGTTTAGGCCCTCGGAATACGCAGTATTTT. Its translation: CASSLGPRNTQYF.

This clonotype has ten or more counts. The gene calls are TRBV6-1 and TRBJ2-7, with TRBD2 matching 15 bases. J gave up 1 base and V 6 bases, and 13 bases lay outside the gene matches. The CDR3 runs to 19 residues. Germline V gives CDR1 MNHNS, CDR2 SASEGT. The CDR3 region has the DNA TGTGCCAGCAGGGGCCCGGGACTAGCGGGAGGAACGGTATCCTACGAGCAGTACTTC. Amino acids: CASRGPGLAGGTVSYEQYF.

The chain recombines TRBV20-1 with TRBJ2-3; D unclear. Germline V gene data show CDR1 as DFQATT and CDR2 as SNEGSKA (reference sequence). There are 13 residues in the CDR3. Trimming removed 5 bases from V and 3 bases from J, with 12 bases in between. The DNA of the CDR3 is TGCAGTGCTCCCCCCCAATTAACAGATACGCAGTATTTT. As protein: CSAPPQLTDTQYF.

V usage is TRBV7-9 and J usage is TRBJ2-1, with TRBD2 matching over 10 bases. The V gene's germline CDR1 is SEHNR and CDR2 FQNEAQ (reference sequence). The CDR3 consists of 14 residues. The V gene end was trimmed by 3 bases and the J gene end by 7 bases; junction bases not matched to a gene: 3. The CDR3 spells CASSFSSGRNEQFF. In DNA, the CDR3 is TGTGCCAGCAGCTTCTCTAGCGGGAGAAATGAGCAGTTCTTC.

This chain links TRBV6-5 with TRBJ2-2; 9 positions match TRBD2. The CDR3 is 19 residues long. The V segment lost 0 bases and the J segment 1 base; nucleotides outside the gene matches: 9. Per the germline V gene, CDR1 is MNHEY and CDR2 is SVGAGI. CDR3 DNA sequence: TGTGCCAGCAGTTACTCAGGGCGAGCGGGAGGCCTGAACACCGGGGAGCTGTTTTTT. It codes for CASSYSGRAGGLNTGELFF.

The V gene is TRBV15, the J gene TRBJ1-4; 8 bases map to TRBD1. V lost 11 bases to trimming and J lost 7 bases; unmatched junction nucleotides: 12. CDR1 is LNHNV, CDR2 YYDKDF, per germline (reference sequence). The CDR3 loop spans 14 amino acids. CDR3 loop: CASMLRTGTEKLFF. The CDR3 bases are TGTGCCTCAATGCTCCGGACAGGGACTGAAAAACTGTTTTTT.

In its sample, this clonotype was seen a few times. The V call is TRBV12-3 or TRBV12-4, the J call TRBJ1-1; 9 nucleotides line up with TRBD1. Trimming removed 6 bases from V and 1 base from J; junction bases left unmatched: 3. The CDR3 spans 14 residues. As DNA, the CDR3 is TGTGCCAGCAGAACGACAGGGGGGAACACTGAAGCTTTCTTT. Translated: CASRTTGGNTEAFF.

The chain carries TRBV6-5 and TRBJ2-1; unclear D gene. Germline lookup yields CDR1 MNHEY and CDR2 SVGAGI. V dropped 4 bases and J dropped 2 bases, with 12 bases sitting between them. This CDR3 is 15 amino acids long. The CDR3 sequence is CASSFKSPTYNEQFF. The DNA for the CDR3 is TGTGCCAGCAGTTTCAAGAGCCCCACCTACAATGAGCAGTTCTTC.

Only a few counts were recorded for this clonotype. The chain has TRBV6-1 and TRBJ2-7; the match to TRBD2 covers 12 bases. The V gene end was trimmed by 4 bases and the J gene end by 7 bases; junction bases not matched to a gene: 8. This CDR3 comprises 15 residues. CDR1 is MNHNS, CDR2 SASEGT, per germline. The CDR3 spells CASSGRLAGEEEQYF. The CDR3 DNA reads TGTGCCAGCAGTGGTAGACTAGCGGGAGAGGAAGAGCAGTACTTC.

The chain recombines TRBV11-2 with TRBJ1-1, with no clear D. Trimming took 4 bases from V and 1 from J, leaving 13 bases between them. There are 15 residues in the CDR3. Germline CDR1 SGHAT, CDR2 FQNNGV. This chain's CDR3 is CASSSDGFKNTEAFF. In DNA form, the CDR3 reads TGTGCCAGCAGCTCGGACGGTTTCAAGAACACTGAAGCTTTCTTT.

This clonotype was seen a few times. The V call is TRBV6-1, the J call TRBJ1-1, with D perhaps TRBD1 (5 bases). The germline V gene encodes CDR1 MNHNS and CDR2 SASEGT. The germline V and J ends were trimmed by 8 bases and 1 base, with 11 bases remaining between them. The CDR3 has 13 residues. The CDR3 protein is CASGGQANTEAFF. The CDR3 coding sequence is TGTGCCAGCGGGGGTCAGGCGAACACTGAAGCTTTCTTT.

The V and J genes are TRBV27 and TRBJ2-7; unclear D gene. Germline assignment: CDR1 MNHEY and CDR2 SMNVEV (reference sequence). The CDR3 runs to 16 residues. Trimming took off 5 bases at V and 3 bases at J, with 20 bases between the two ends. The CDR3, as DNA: TGTGCCAGCAGTCCGCTGATCACCCTACTCCACTACGAGCAGTACTTC. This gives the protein CASSPLITLLHYEQYF.

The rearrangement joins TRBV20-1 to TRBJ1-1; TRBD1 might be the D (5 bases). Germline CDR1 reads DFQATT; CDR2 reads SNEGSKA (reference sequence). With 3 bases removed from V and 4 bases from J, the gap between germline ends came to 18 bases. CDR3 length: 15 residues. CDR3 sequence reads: CSASPIEGLGTEAFF. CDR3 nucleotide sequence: TGCAGTGCTAGTCCCATCGAGGGGCTGGGCACTGAAGCTTTCTTT.

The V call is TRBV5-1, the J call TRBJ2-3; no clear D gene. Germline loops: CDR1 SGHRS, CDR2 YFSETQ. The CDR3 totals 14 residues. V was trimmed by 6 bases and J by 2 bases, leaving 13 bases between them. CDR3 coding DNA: TGCGCCAGCAAAACGAGAACTAACACAGATACGCAGTATTTT. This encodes CASKTRTNTDTQYF.

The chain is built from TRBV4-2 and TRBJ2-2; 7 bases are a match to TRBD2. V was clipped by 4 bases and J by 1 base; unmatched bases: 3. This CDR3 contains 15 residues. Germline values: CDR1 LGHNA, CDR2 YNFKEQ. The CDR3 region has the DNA TGTGCCAGCAGCCGACTAGCAGAGAACACCGGGGAGCTGTTTTTT. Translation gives CASSRLAENTGELFF.